This T cell receptor beta chain stems from a study of T cell responses to AZD1222 COVID-19 vaccine. Turning to this clone: Its target is unknown.

Recipients boosted at about 4 weeks or about 12 weeks are pooled. Study-wide results and caveats: Among the donors, most were white British and more were female, and clonal diversity was possibly underestimated.

Using immunoSEQ multiplex PCR, the repertoire was profiled, and TCRdb retains in-frame clones only, with some absent. The repertoire consists of around 130,000 clones, with approximately 90% occurring once and the leading ten covering 2.5% to 3.5%. Per the germline V gene, CDR1 is LNHDA and CDR2 is SQIVND (reference sequence). This CDR3 is built from 15 residues. The V end was cut by 5 bases, the J end by 6 bases, with 19 bases between. V usage is TRBV19 and J usage is TRBJ1-1; possible D gene TRBD1, 6 bases. This specimen consisted of peripheral blood, obtained 28 days after the second AZD1222 dose. This TCR was sampled from an adult who received the AZD1222 COVID-19 vaccine. The CDR3 nucleotides read TGTGCCAGTAGTTTCCAACTGGGGTGGACAGCTGAAGCTTTCTTT. Translation gives CASSFQLGWTAEAFF. Full variable domain (outside the CDR3, taken from reference TRBV19 and TRBJ1-1): DGGITQSPKYLFRKEGQNVTLSCEQNLNHDAMYWYRQDPGQGLRLIYYSQIVNDFQKGDIAEGYSVSREKKESFPLTVTSAQKNPTAFYLCASSFQLGWTAEAFFGQGTRLTVV.